The 25 T cell receptor beta chains presented below share a single source sample, sequenced in a study of blood T cell repertoires in COVID-19. The method was immunoSEQ multiplex PCR; TCRdb's version includes in-frame clones alone and lacks a portion of them. The sample has under 85,000 clones; 85% to 90% are singletons. Input material: peripheral blood. The receptors were sampled from a man aged 80 or over with acute or convalescent COVID-19.

The CDR3 bases are TGTGCCACCGGGACATCTGGCACAGATACGCAGTATTTT. The encoded protein is CATGTSGTDTQYF. J is TRBJ2-3 and V is TRBV24-1; D may be TRBD1 (6 bases). CDR3 length: 13 residues. V was trimmed by 9 bases and J by 1 base, leaving 10 bases between them. Per germline, CDR1 KGHDR and CDR2 SFDVKD.

The gene calls are TRBV28 and TRBJ2-1; D is possibly TRBD2 (5 bases). Germline CDR1 and CDR2: MDHEN and SYDVKM. V gave up 3 bases and J gave up 6 bases, with 15 bases separating them. The CDR3 totals 15 residues. Written as DNA, the CDR3 is TGTGCCAGCAGTTTGGGAGACGGAAGCTTCAATGAGCAGTTCTTC. Translating gives CASSLGDGSFNEQFF.

This clone appeared once. The chain recombines TRBV5-1 with TRBJ2-5; D unclear. Germline V gene lookup returns CDR1 SGHRS and CDR2 YFSETQ. The CDR3 runs to 14 residues. V dropped 0 bases and J dropped 1 base, with 7 bases sitting between them. CDR3 sequence (DNA): TGCGCCAGCAGCTTGGGTCCTAGCCAAGAGACCCAGTACTTC. Protein product: CASSLGPSQETQYF.

This rearrangement joins TRBV10-1 to TRBJ2-6; D is unresolved. This CDR3 is built from 15 residues. Per germline, CDR1 WNHNN and CDR2 SYGVQD (reference sequence). V was trimmed by 1 base and J by 0 bases, leaving 4 bases between them. CDR3 protein: CASSEFRSGANVLTF. The CDR3 nucleotides read TGCGCCAGCAGTGAGTTTCGCTCTGGGGCCAACGTCCTGACTTTC.

The CDR3 loop is CASSLGWRRTYNEQFF. In DNA, the CDR3 is TGCGCCAGCAGCTTGGGGTGGCGGAGAACCTACAATGAGCAGTTCTTC. The J gene is TRBJ2-1, the V gene TRBV5-1; D remains unclear. CDR1 and CDR2 from the germline V gene are SGHRS and YFSETQ. The CDR3 runs 16 residues. Trimming stripped 0 bases from V and 2 bases from J, with 12 bases between. The entire variable domain, with the rest obtained from reference TRBV5-1 and TRBJ2-1, is as follows: KAGVTQTPRYLIKTRGQQVTLSCSPISGHRSVSWYQQTPGQGLQFLFEYFSETQRNKGNFPGRFSGRQFSNSRSEMNVSTLELGDSALYLCASSLGWRRTYNEQFFGPGTRLTVL.

This clone was observed at least ten times. This sequence joins TRBV5-1 and TRBJ2-5; 12 nucleotides agree with TRBD2. Losses at the gene ends were 3 bases for V and 1 base for J; bases not matched to a gene: 4. Germline V gives CDR1 SGHRS, CDR2 YFSETQ. The CDR3 sequence is 16 residues long. The CDR3 bases are TGCGCCAGCAGCTATTCTAGCGGGAGGGCCCAAGAGACCCAGTACTTC. The encoded protein is CASSYSSGRAQETQYF. The full variable domain, in which reference TRBV5-1 and TRBJ2-5 provide the parts outside the CDR3, is KAGVTQTPRYLIKTRGQQVTLSCSPISGHRSVSWYQQTPGQGLQFLFEYFSETQRNKGNFPGRFSGRQFSNSRSEMNVSTLELGDSALYLCASSYSSGRAQETQYFGPGTRLLVL.

The gene calls are TRBV28 and TRBJ2-7; TRBD1 matches 9 bases. From germline, CDR1 is MDHEN and CDR2 SYDVKM. Unmatched junction bases numbered 3, after V lost 2 bases and J lost 4 bases. The CDR3 extends over 14 amino acids. Written as DNA, the CDR3 is TGTGCCAGCAGTTTACCCGGACAGGGGTACGAGCAGTACTTC. Translation gives CASSLPGQGYEQYF.

This clone was picked up one time. The V gene is TRBV28, the J gene TRBJ1-5; 7 bases are shared with TRBD1. CDR1 and CDR2 (germline): MDHEN, SYDVKM. With V trimmed by 4 bases and J by 0 bases, 3 bases remained unmatched. The CDR3 sequence is 15 residues long. CDR3 in DNA: TGTGCCAGCAGTTCGGGACAGTATAGCAATCAGCCCCAGCATTTT. Protein sequence: CASSSGQYSNQPQHF.

The V gene is TRBV23-1, the J gene TRBJ2-2, with 8 positions matching TRBD2. TRBV23-1 is reported as an ORF; its role is uncertain. This CDR3 has 15 residues. Trimming at V came to 8 bases and at J to 6 bases, leaving 11 bases not matched to a gene. This CDR3 is CASLFGGAPPGELFF. The CDR3 coding sequence is TGCGCCAGCCTTTTCGGGGGGGCACCCCCCGGGGAGCTGTTTTTT.

Regarding this clone: The sample carries other DNA sequences with the same CDR3. The chain joins TRBV5-1 to TRBJ2-5, with D perhaps TRBD2 (6 bases). The CDR3 consists of 14 residues. The V end lost 0 bases, the J end lost 3 bases, and 9 bases lay between the germline ends. Germline lookup yields CDR1 SGHRS and CDR2 YFSETQ. CDR3 sequence (DNA): TGCGCCAGCAGCTTGGCCCGGGAGAAAGAGACCCAGTACTTC. Amino acids: CASSLAREKETQYF.

The chain carries TRBV29-1 and TRBJ2-5, with 7 bases aligning to TRBD2. This CDR3 is built from 13 residues. Per germline, CDR1 SQVTM and CDR2 ANQGSEA. Germline trimming cut 7 bases from V and 1 base from J; bases unmatched to any gene: 6. Written as DNA, the CDR3 is TGCAGCGCTCGCGGGGGAGCCCAAGAGACCCAGTACTTC. Translating it yields CSARGGAQETQYF.

This chain uses TRBV4-2 with TRBJ2-1, with TRBD2 identical over 9 bases. CDR1 LGHNA and CDR2 YNFKEQ come from the germline V gene. CDR3 length equals 21 residues. The trim removed 4 bases at V and 1 base at J, leaving 20 bases unmatched. The CDR3 DNA sequence: TGTGCCAGCAGCCCCGCAGGAGCGGGAGGAATAGGAGGAGTATCCTACAATGAGCAGTTCTTC. Translating gives CASSPAGAGGIGGVSYNEQFF.

The chain carries TRBV27 and TRBJ2-7; 8 bases match TRBD1. The CDR3 loop spans 15 amino acids. V was clipped by 3 bases and J by 3 bases; unmatched bases: 7. Germline V gene lookup returns CDR1 MNHEY and CDR2 SMNVEV (reference sequence). In nucleotides, the CDR3 is TGTGCCAGCAGTTTCGGACAGGGTAGCTACTACGAGCAGTACTTC. Protein sequence: CASSFGQGSYYEQYF.

The rearrangement joins TRBV19 to TRBJ2-7, with a weak D call TRBD1 (6 bases). The germline V gene encodes CDR1 LNHDA and CDR2 SQIVND (reference sequence). The CDR3 extends over 15 amino acids. Trimming removed 3 bases from V and 0 bases from J, with 12 bases in between. In DNA form, the CDR3 reads TGTGCCAGTAGTATGGGGACATCGGACTCCTACGAGCAGTACTTC. The encoded protein is CASSMGTSDSYEQYF.

The chain couples TRBV7-3 to TRBJ2-3; 7 bases agree with TRBD2. Losses at the gene ends were 5 bases for V and 6 bases for J; bases not matched to a gene: 14. This CDR3 has 16 amino acids. The germline V gene has CDR1 SGHTA and CDR2 FQGTGA. CDR3 sequence (DNA): TGTGCCAGCAGCCCGATGACGGGGGGAAACGGGGATACGCAGTATTTT. This gives the protein CASSPMTGGNGDTQYF.

The chain employs TRBV9 and TRBJ2-3, with D possibly matching TRBD2 (5 bases). The CDR3 totals 14 residues. Germline loops: CDR1 SGDLS, CDR2 YYNGEE. V lost 0 bases, J lost 3 bases, and 8 bases lay in between. DNA for the CDR3: TGTGCCAGCAGCGTAGCGGGGTGGACAGATACGCAGTATTTT. It is translated as CASSVAGWTDTQYF. Combining the CDR3 with reference TRBV9 and TRBJ2-3 gives the whole variable domain DSGVTQTPKHLITATGQRVTLRCSPRSGDLSVYWYQQSLDQGLQFLIQYYNGEERAKGNILERFSAQQFPDLHSELNLSSLELGDSALYFCASSVAGWTDTQYFGPGTRLTVL.

This clone turned up a few times. The gene calls are TRBV19 and TRBJ2-7; 9 bases map to TRBD1. The CDR3 is 13 residues long. Germline trimming cut 4 bases from V and 3 bases from J; bases unmatched to any gene: 1. Germline CDR1 reads LNHDA; CDR2 reads SQIVND (reference sequence). The CDR3 loop is CASSTGQGYEQYF. The DNA of the CDR3 is TGTGCCAGTAGTACGGGACAGGGCTACGAGCAGTACTTC.

The chain has TRBV7-9 and TRBJ1-1, with unresolved D. CDR1 and CDR2 (germline): SEHNR, FQNEAQ (reference sequence). This CDR3 spans 13 amino acids. V lost 5 bases and J lost 1, with 8 bases in between. CDR3 sequence: CASSTEANTEAFF. CDR3 bases: TGTGCCAGCAGCACCGAGGCGAACACTGAAGCTTTCTTT.

The rearrangement uses TRBV5-1 and TRBJ1-4; 9 positions agree with TRBD1. Germline-derived CDR1 and CDR2 are SGHRS and YFSETQ. CDR3 length: 14 residues. V shed 4 bases, J shed 9 bases, and the junction held 7 bases outside the gene matches. The CDR3 nucleotides read TGCGCCAGCAGCCTCGGACAGGGGCGACAAAAACTGTTTTTT. Translated: CASSLGQGRQKLFF.

The V gene is TRBV18, the J gene TRBJ2-5; 14 positions match TRBD2. After removal of 4 bases from V and 4 bases from J, the junction contained 8 bases not matched to a gene. Germline assignment: CDR1 KGHSH and CDR2 LQKENI. CDR3 length: 17 residues. CDR3 sequence: CASSQTTSGGARETQYF. The CDR3 coding sequence is TGTGCCAGCTCACAAACGACTAGCGGGGGGGCCAGAGAGACCCAGTACTTC.

The V gene is TRBV29-1, the J gene TRBJ2-3; perhaps TRBD2 as D (6 bases). Germline V gene data show CDR1 as SQVTM and CDR2 as ANQGSEA. V lost 6 bases to trimming and J lost 2 bases, with 18 bases between them. This CDR3 is built from 15 residues. The CDR3 DNA sequence: TGCAGCGTGCCTTTAGCGGAATACCTCACAGATACGCAGTATTTT. Its translation is CSVPLAEYLTDTQYF.

The chain couples TRBV7-9 to TRBJ2-3; TRBD1 is a possible D gene (5 bases). The length of the CDR3 is 17 residues. Trimming removed 5 bases from V and 0 bases from J, with 18 bases in between. The germline gives CDR1 SEHNR, CDR2 FQNEAQ (reference sequence). CDR3 coding DNA: TGTGCCAGCAGCCTTCGACAGATCGGATCTAGCACAGATACGCAGTATTTT. Its translation is CASSLRQIGSSTDTQYF.

The chain carries TRBV19 and TRBJ1-1, with 11 bases identical to TRBD1. V lost 8 bases and J lost 2; bases outside the gene matches: 7. The CDR3 extends over 15 amino acids. From germline, CDR1 is LNHDA and CDR2 SQIVND (reference sequence). The CDR3 is CASSAGQGGNTEAFF. CDR3 DNA sequence: TGTGCCAGTTCCGCGGGACAGGGGGGTAACACTGAAGCTTTCTTT.

V is TRBV7-6 and J is TRBJ2-3; maybe TRBD1 (6 bases). CDR3 length: 15 residues. CDR1 SGHVS and CDR2 FNYEAQ come from the germline V gene. Trimming left V 0 bases short and J 6 bases short, with 13 bases between. The chain's CDR3 is CASSLADRGGDTQYF. Written as DNA, the CDR3 is TGTGCCAGCAGCTTAGCGGACAGAGGCGGGGATACGCAGTATTTT.

The chain employs TRBV6-1 and TRBJ2-2; D is undetermined. This CDR3 comprises 15 residues. From germline, CDR1 is MNHNS and CDR2 SASEGT. Trimming cost V 2 bases and J 7 bases, with 14 bases left between them. In DNA form, the CDR3 reads TGTGCCAGCAGTGAACTCATTGTATCGGGCGGGGAGCTGTTTTTT. Protein: CASSELIVSGGELFF.